This T cell receptor beta chain was recovered during a study of early T cells in non-severe SARS-CoV-2 infection. In the study overall: Sequenced bulk RNA came from whole blood that was unsorted, and chains were unpaired.

This clonotype was seen many times. CDR3 length: 16 amino acids. Germline loops: CDR1 SEHNR, CDR2 FQNEAQ (reference sequence). V was clipped by 4 bases and J by 2 bases, with 16 bases between them. TCRdb processed the 5' RACE reads anew with MiXCR; each CDR3 protein has one entry. The data hold about 83,000 distinct CDR3 sequences, with less than 11% observed a single time. V is TRBV7-9 and J is TRBJ2-3; D may be TRBD1 (5 bases). The source material was whole blood, sampled at baseline. The receptor was isolated from an adult who was a healthcare worker with PCR-confirmed SARS-CoV-2 infection or an uninfected control (not recorded which). The CDR3 protein is CASSCQGITATDTQYF. CDR3 in DNA: TGTGCCAGCAGCTGTCAGGGCATAACCGCCACAGATACGCAGTATTTT.